Given below is one TCR beta chain in context. As yet, its antigen is unknown. This sample is drawn from a study of T cell responses to AZD1222 COVID-19 vaccine. CDR3 length: 16 amino acids. After removal of 5 bases from V and 4 bases from J, the junction contained 13 bases not matched to a gene. Germline values: CDR1 LGHDT, CDR2 YNNKEL (reference sequence). Assay: immunoSEQ multiplex PCR; the TCRdb copy retains only in-frame clones and omits some. The data hold tens of thousands of clones, with less than 90% observed a single time. Study-wide results and limits: At baseline, seropositivity was found in only a handful of AZD1222 recipients.

The source of this sequence is an adult in good health. The chain combines TRBV3-1 (or the pseudogene TRBV3-2) with TRBJ2-7, with 8 positions matching TRBD2. Sequenced material: peripheral blood, taken on day 0 of AZD1222 vaccination. CDR3 in amino acids: CASSSGGGNRPYEQYF. The CDR3 DNA sequence: TGTGCCAGCAGCTCCGGGGGGGGGAACCGACCTTACGAGCAGTACTTC.